The clone carrying this T cell receptor beta chain was observed at least ten times. The source of the sample is a study of regulatory T cells in long-lasting Graves disease. Documented time point: newly diagnosed GD, antithyroid drugs for less than 3 months. There was RNA extracted from PBMCs, and the TCR library was made from it. Library construction for TCR beta used iRepertoire HTBI primers and Arm-PCR of CDR3 regions. Each CDR3 protein gets one entry after TCRdb re-called the multiplex PCR reads with MiXCR. The sample holds some 500,000 distinct CDR3 sequences; around 15% are singletons and the top ten take around a quarter. V dropped 1 base and J dropped 2 bases, with 11 bases sitting between them. Germline assignment: CDR1 MGHRA and CDR2 YSYEKL. The CDR3 totals 15 residues. The sample also formed part of further work on T cells in Graves' hyperthyroidism and ophthalmopathy. That work states: Classification by a 13 V-J model distinguished ophthalmopathy from stable hyperthyroidism.

This clonotype was sampled from a woman aged 35-65 years with Graves disease. V usage is TRBV4-1 and J usage is TRBJ1-1, with unresolved D. The sample was peripheral blood mononuclear cells (PBMCs), taken at new diagnosis, from a patient treated with antithyroid drugs. The CDR3 region is CASSQGGSGNTEAFF. CDR3 DNA sequence: TGCGCCAGCAGCCAAGGCGGGTCTGGTAACACTGAAGCTTTCTTT.